This T cell receptor beta chain was found in a study of molecular identifiers for immune sequencing clone quantification (dated by TCRdb to 2017 to 2018). Study-wide context: In a replicate experiment, RNA from roughly 20,000 or 100,000 naive CD8 T cells was split into five aliquots, four of which were sequenced. The study was a methods study using CD8 T cells to benchmark molecular-identifier clustering-based TCR repertoire sequencing (MIDCIRS) and TCR RNA copy counting. The paper's findings and limits, for the study overall: Modeling indicated about 3 TCR RNA copies recovered per cell, compared with about 10 by digital PCR, which implies a capture efficiency of around 30%. The sizes of highly expanded clones could end up underestimated when identical TCR molecules share a barcode. Spiked-in Jurkat TCR RNA (10 copies' worth), which is not part of the donor repertoire, was contained in the naive libraries. Spiked-in Jurkat TCR RNA equivalent to a single cell was reported to be detectable even among more than 900,000 naive CD8 T cells. When barcode sub-clustering was omitted, TCR diversity was inflated by chimeric consensus sequences, with chimeras reaching as high as 47%. In CMV-specific effector cells, over 99% of molecules were held by clones above 20 RNA copies, whereas under 1% of molecules were held by such clones in naive cells.

Libraries of naive CD8 T cells were generated from around 20,000 to 990,000 sorted cells, with 10%, 30% or 50% of the purified RNA used. Naive CD8 T cells were FACS-sorted as CD8+CD4-CCR7+CD45RA+ on a BD FACSAria II into RLT Plus buffer. To test detection sensitivity, Jurkat RNA equal to fewer than 13 TCR copies was added to samples of about 17,000-1,100,000 naive CD8 T cells. Enrichment of CD8 T cells was done with RosetteSep CD8+ T Cell Enrichment Cocktail plus Ficoll-Paque, and ACK red cell lysis came afterward. This clonotype was counted at least ten times. What antigen it recognizes has not been identified. No much larger clone exists at a distance of one base, and base qualities are not known. The CDR3 holds 14 amino acids from the cysteine to the phenylalanine. The CDR3 DNA has 42 bases and is translated from base 1. Trimming takes 3 bases from V and 4 bases from J, and the germline ends sit 9 bases apart. CDR1 and CDR2 (LNHNV, YYDKDF) derive from the germline V gene (reference sequence).

The method was PCR. TCRdb shows the sequencer as Illumina HiSeq 4000. Bulk TCR libraries were prepared as previously described, using TCR primers listed in Table S5. The Qiagen AllPrep DNA/RNA kit was used to purify total RNA. Reads from multiple sequencing runs of the same library were pooled before analysis. As for the original processing: Reads were retained only if their TCR constant sequence matched exactly, and those retained reads were trimmed to 150 nt and grouped according to their 12-nt molecular barcodes. Reads within each barcode group were sub-clustered using a 15% Levenshtein threshold, and quality-weighted consensus sequences were constructed for each RNA molecule. Non-functional sequences were discarded, and so were lower-count sequences lying one edit away from another sequence. On the basis of fitting two negative binomial distributions, barcode sub-clusters with fewer than 20% of the maximum read count were discarded. Starting from the raw public reads, TCRdb applied fastp trimming at Q25, assembled clones with MiXCR and retained in-frame beta chains. CDR3 protein duplicates are merged, each entry listing the most common genes and DNA. The V and J calls here are based on TCRdb, not the publication. Within this sample are hundreds of thousands of distinct CDR3 sequences, with 15% to 20% of them counted one time only. The ten largest clonotypes hold around 0.9% of the sample.

The source of this sequence is a human donor in good health. Some libraries in this study had Jurkat cell RNA spiked in. The chain couples TRBV15 to TRBJ2-2; no D gene can be assigned with confidence. Sequencing was done on a sample of naive CD8+ T cells from blood, with Jurkat cell RNA spiked in. The cell subset or site label, as the study defines it: FACS-sorted CD8+CD4-CCR7+CD45RA+ naive T cells. The CDR3 here reads CATSRGRSTGELFF. The bases are TGTGCCACCAGCAGGGGAAGGAGCACCGGGGAGCTGTTTTTT.